The 27 T cell receptor beta chains below all came from one sample that was sequenced in a study of blood T cell repertoires in COVID-19. TCRdb's table, derived via immunoSEQ multiplex PCR, lists solely in-frame clones and lacks some. The sample holds about 210,000 clones, 81% seen once. Sequences were obtained from PBMCs or T cells enriched from blood (not recorded which). The receptors derive from a woman aged 50 to 65 with acute COVID-19.

CDR3 loop: CASSVGGGTSGSPYEQYF. CDR3 DNA: TGTGCCAGCAGCGTAGGAGGGGGGACTAGCGGGAGTCCCTACGAGCAGTACTTC. The V and J genes are TRBV9 and TRBJ2-7, with 14 bases aligning to TRBD2. Germline CDR1 reads SGDLS; CDR2 reads YYNGEE. This CDR3 has 18 amino acids. Unmatched junction bases numbered 7, after V lost 0 bases and J lost 2 bases.

In regard to this clone: Distinct nucleotide sequences in the sample also encode this CDR3. This sequence joins TRBV12-3 or TRBV12-4 and TRBJ1-5; D is undetermined. V gave up 6 bases and J gave up 6 bases, with 6 bases separating them. The CDR3 sequence is 11 residues long. In nucleotides, the CDR3 is TGTGCCAGCAGCGGTGGTCAGCCCCAGCATTTT. As protein: CASSGGQPQHF.

The V gene is TRBV27, the J gene TRBJ2-1, with D perhaps matching TRBD2 (6 bases). V lost 8 bases, J lost 6 bases, and 20 bases lay in between. Germline V gene data show CDR1 as MNHEY and CDR2 as SMNVEV (reference sequence). The CDR3 runs to 15 residues. CDR3 in DNA: TGTGCCAGCGGCCTACTTGGGCAGGGAGGCAATGAGCAGTTCTTC. This codes for CASGLLGQGGNEQFF.

V usage is TRBV4-1 and J usage is TRBJ2-5; the match to TRBD2 covers 11 bases. CDR1 is MGHRA and CDR2 is YSYEKL in the germline V gene. The CDR3 totals 16 residues. The V segment lost 5 bases and the J segment 4 bases; nucleotides outside the gene matches: 9. This CDR3 is CASSATSGSPLETQYF. CDR3 bases: TGCGCCAGCAGCGCCACTAGCGGGAGCCCCTTAGAGACCCAGTACTTC.

V and J are TRBV7-2 and TRBJ2-4; 8 positions match TRBD2. Germline V lookup: CDR1 SGHTA, CDR2 FQGNSA. V was pared by 3 bases and J by 1 base, with 2 bases of the junction left unmatched. The CDR3 loop spans 15 amino acids. CDR3 amino acids: CASSFGGGAKNIQYF. In nucleotides, the CDR3 is TGTGCCAGCAGCTTTGGCGGGGGGGCCAAAAACATTCAGTACTTC.

The chain recombines TRBV21-1 with TRBJ2-3; the D call in the table, TRBD1, was not verified against the DNA. TRBV21-1 is assigned pseudogene status. CDR3 size: 15 residues. The CDR3 sequence is CASSTRGLCTDTQYF. CDR3 sequence (DNA): TGTGCCAGCAGCACCAGGGGGCTTTGCACAGATACGCAGTATTTT.

The DNA for the CDR3 is TGTGCCAGCAGTTTACAGATTAATTCACCCCTCCACTTT. This codes for CASSLQINSPLHF. The V and J genes are TRBV12-3 or TRBV12-4 and TRBJ1-6; D gene ambiguous. CDR3 length: 13 residues. V lost 2 bases and J 6 bases, leaving 5 bases between the germline ends.

In this sample, this clone turned up a few times. The chain carries TRBV11-2 and TRBJ2-7; D gene unclear. The germline V gene encodes CDR1 SGHAT and CDR2 FQNNGV. The germline V and J ends were trimmed by 3 bases and 5 bases, with 8 bases remaining between them. This CDR3 has 12 residues. The CDR3 bases are TGTGCCAGCAGCTTTTTATCGGACGAGCAGTACTTC. As protein: CASSFLSDEQYF.

Comment on this clone: At one end, the junction sequence differs from germline, possibly due to a read error. CDR3 nucleotide sequence: TGCAGTGCTAGAGATTTAACGAGGAGGGACTTC. Protein product: CSARDLTRRDF. The rearrangement uses TRBV20-1 and TRBJ2-7, with a tentative D call TRBD2 (6 bases). The germline gives CDR1 DFQATT, CDR2 SNEGSKA (reference sequence). This CDR3 comprises 11 residues.

This chain uses TRBV19 with TRBJ2-5; 7 bases match TRBD1. The germline gives CDR1 LNHDA, CDR2 SQIVND (reference sequence). The junction had 9 bases not matched to a gene; V was cut back by 7 bases and J by 7 bases. This CDR3 is 13 amino acids long. The DNA of the CDR3 is TGTGCCAGTACCGAGGGGGCCTCGGGGACCCAGTACTTC. Protein: CASTEGASGTQYF.

The chain recombines TRBV7-9 with TRBJ2-3, with 10 bases identical to TRBD2. The CDR3 spans 15 residues. V trimming: 5 bases; J trimming: 1 base; junction bases outside the gene matches: 3. Per germline, CDR1 SEHNR and CDR2 FQNEAQ (reference sequence). As DNA, the CDR3 is TGTGCCAGCAGCCCCGGGACTAGCGGCACAGATACGCAGTATTTT. As protein: CASSPGTSGTDTQYF.

Only a few counts were recorded for this clone. The V gene is TRBV24-1, the J gene TRBJ2-5; TRBD2 is a possible D gene (6 bases). This CDR3 contains 15 residues. CDR1 is KGHDR and CDR2 is SFDVKD in the germline V gene. V shed 5 bases and J shed 2 bases, with 14 bases lying between them. The CDR3 here is CATSVWSGLQETQYF. The CDR3 nucleotides read TGTGCCACCAGTGTTTGGAGCGGGTTACAAGAGACCCAGTACTTC.

DNA of the CDR3: TGCGCCAGCAGCTTGATAGGAGTCTCCTACGAGCAGTACTTC. Protein product: CASSLIGVSYEQYF. The chain joins TRBV5-1 to TRBJ2-7; D is unclear. Germline V gene lookup returns CDR1 SGHRS and CDR2 YFSETQ. The CDR3 length is 14 residues. Between the trimmed V and J ends, which lost 1 base and 0 bases, there was a span of 8 bases. Combining the CDR3 with reference TRBV5-1 and TRBJ2-7 gives the whole variable domain KAGVTQTPRYLIKTRGQQVTLSCSPISGHRSVSWYQQTPGQGLQFLFEYFSETQRNKGNFPGRFSGRQFSNSRSEMNVSTLELGDSALYLCASSLIGVSYEQYFGPGTRLTVT.

This clone was detected only once. The chain combines TRBV4-1 with TRBJ2-1; 7 nucleotides agree with TRBD2. The germline V gene encodes CDR1 MGHRA and CDR2 YSYEKL. The J segment lost 4 bases and the V segment lost 4 bases, leaving 13 bases of the junction unmatched. The length of the CDR3 is 17 residues. CDR3: CASSPGVGGPSYNEQFF. The CDR3, as DNA: TGCGCCAGCAGCCCCGGTGTGGGAGGGCCCTCGTACAATGAGCAGTTCTTC.

The rearrangement joins TRBV3-1 (or the pseudogene TRBV3-2) to TRBJ2-3, with D possibly being TRBD2 (6 bases). Per the germline V gene, CDR1 is LGHDT and CDR2 is YNNKEL (reference sequence). This CDR3 has 15 residues. V was pared by 6 bases and J by 2 bases, with 15 bases between. CDR3 coding DNA: TGTGCCAGCAGACCCGGGACTGGACCCACAGATACGCAGTATTTT. This encodes CASRPGTGPTDTQYF.

The chain couples TRBV14 to TRBJ2-2, with 9 bases lining up with TRBD1. The junction had 8 bases not matched to a gene; V was cut back by 5 bases and J by 4 bases. Per the germline V gene, CDR1 is SGHDN and CDR2 is FVKESK. This CDR3 contains 16 residues. DNA for the CDR3: TGTGCCAGCAGCGCAACAGGGGGCATCTTCACCGGGGAGCTGTTTTTT. Protein sequence: CASSATGGIFTGELFF.

This chain links TRBV6-1 with TRBJ2-7, with D hard to call. This CDR3 is 13 amino acids long. Germline V gene data show CDR1 as MNHNS and CDR2 as SASEGT. V lost 0 bases and J lost 4, with 7 bases in between. The CDR3 here is CASSEASQYEQYF. The CDR3 DNA reads as TGTGCCAGCAGTGAAGCTTCACAGTACGAGCAGTACTTC.

This chain connects TRBV4-2 to TRBJ2-3; TRBD2 agrees at 15 bases. The germline V gene encodes CDR1 LGHNA and CDR2 YNFKEQ. V trimming: 4 bases; J trimming: 6 bases; junction bases outside the gene matches: 5. The CDR3 totals 16 residues. The CDR3: CASSLGLAGGPDTQYF. Written as DNA, the CDR3 is TGTGCCAGCAGCCTCGGACTAGCGGGAGGGCCTGATACGCAGTATTTT.

To note about this clone: The identical CDR3 is also encoded by other nucleotide sequences in the sample. The chain has TRBV10-3 and TRBJ2-7; a possible D gene is TRBD1 (5 bases). CDR1 is ENHRY and CDR2 is SYGVKD in the germline V gene. This CDR3 has 12 amino acids. V lost 6 bases and J 0 bases, leaving 6 bases between the germline ends. CDR3 loop: CAISDSSYEQYF. For the CDR3, the DNA is TGTGCCATCAGCGACAGCTCCTACGAGCAGTACTTC.

The rearrangement links TRBV6-5 to TRBJ1-4; the match to TRBD1 covers 7 bases. The CDR3 loop spans 14 amino acids. V shed 5 bases and J 8 bases; nucleotides not matched to a gene: 8. Germline V CDR1 and CDR2: MNHEY, SVGAGI. The CDR3 coding sequence is TGTGCCAGCAGTCCCCAGGGGGTTGGCGAAAAACTGTTTTTT. Its protein is CASSPQGVGEKLFF.

J is TRBJ2-7 and V is TRBV30; maybe TRBD2 (5 bases). This CDR3 spans 13 amino acids. CDR1 GTSNPN and CDR2 SVGIG come from the germline V gene (reference sequence). With 1 base removed from V and 2 bases from J, the gap between germline ends came to 9 bases. This CDR3 is CAWSATGTYEQYF. CDR3 DNA: TGTGCCTGGAGTGCGACGGGAACCTACGAGCAGTACTTC.

The chain joins TRBV5-4 to TRBJ2-7; 7 bases are a match to TRBD2. The CDR3 totals 15 residues. V lost 4 bases and J lost 4; bases outside the gene matches: 11. CDR1 is SGHNT and CDR2 is YYREEE in the germline V gene (reference sequence). CDR3 in amino acids: CASSEGSGIGYEQYF. CDR3 in DNA: TGTGCCAGCAGCGAGGGCAGCGGGATCGGTTACGAGCAGTACTTC.

The CDR3 spells CSAESYEQYF. CDR3 sequence (DNA): TGCAGTGCTGAGAGTTACGAGCAGTACTTC. The V gene is TRBV20-1, the J gene TRBJ2-7; D is undetermined. The V end lost 5 bases, the J end lost 4 bases, and 6 bases lay between the germline ends. Per germline, CDR1 DFQATT and CDR2 SNEGSKA (reference sequence). This CDR3 comprises 10 residues.

This chain joins TRBV5-1 and TRBJ2-2; possibly TRBD1 for D (6 bases). Looked up from germline, CDR1 is SGHRS and CDR2 is YFSETQ. V lost 4 bases, J lost 4 bases, and 14 bases lay in between. The CDR3 sequence is 15 residues long. In DNA form, the CDR3 reads TGCGCCAGCAGCGAAGGACAGCCTACCACCGGGGAGCTGTTTTTT. This codes for CASSEGQPTTGELFF. The variable domain in full, with the rest retrieved from reference TRBV5-1 and TRBJ2-2, is KAGVTQTPRYLIKTRGQQVTLSCSPISGHRSVSWYQQTPGQGLQFLFEYFSETQRNKGNFPGRFSGRQFSNSRSEMNVSTLELGDSALYLCASSEGQPTTGELFFGEGSRLTVL.

The CDR3 DNA reads as TGTGCCAGCAGCTCCCTTTGTTTGTTCGGGGGGGCGTTTCTGGGATTGGTCATAGATACGCAGTATTTT. Translating it yields CASSSLCLFGGAFLGLVIDTQYF. V and J are TRBV6-6 and TRBJ2-3, with 8 bases identical to TRBD2. J was trimmed by 5 bases and V by 6 bases; bases with no gene match: 34. CDR1 is MNHNY, CDR2 SVGAGI, per germline (reference sequence). CDR3 length equals 23 residues.

The count of this clone is one. The chain joins TRBV24-1 to TRBJ2-1; maybe TRBD2 (5 bases). CDR1 and CDR2 (germline): KGHDR, SFDVKD. CDR3 length: 16 amino acids. V lost 7 bases and J 7 bases, leaving 22 bases between the germline ends. The CDR3 region is CATSPASRSERNEQFF. CDR3 in DNA: TGTGCCACCAGCCCAGCTAGCCGCTCCGAGAGGAATGAGCAGTTCTTC.

The chain couples TRBV4-3 to TRBJ1-4, with D hard to call. This CDR3 has 17 amino acids. V dropped 0 bases and J dropped 4 bases, with 15 bases sitting between them. Germline values: CDR1 LGHNA, CDR2 YSLEER. The DNA for the CDR3 is TGCGCCAGCAGCCAAGATCTAGCGGGCAGCCTTAATGAAAAACTGTTTTTT. It specifies CASSQDLAGSLNEKLFF.